This entry concerns a single T cell receptor beta chain. Antigen unknown. This sample is part of a study of T cells in Graves' hyperthyroidism and ophthalmopathy. Findings and limits, study-wide: A model of 13 V-J features distinguished ophthalmopathy from stable hyperthyroidism.

Together with thyroid ultrasound, orbital computed tomography, serum thyroxine and TRAb, clinical symptoms were used for diagnoses. TCR beta CDR3 region amplification was performed from RNA transcripts. First-round RT-PCR with HTBI primers amplified the TCR CDR3 region. TCRdb re-analysed the multiplex PCR reads in MiXCR, keeping a single row per CDR3 protein. The data contain roughly 500,000 distinct CDR3 sequences, about 45% of them singletons. Sequenced sample: peripheral blood or thyroid tissue (not recorded which). The sequence was obtained from an adult woman with Graves' disease, either hyperthyroidism or ophthalmopathy (not recorded which).

The CDR3 DNA reads as TGTGCCAGCAGCTTGGTGTGGGCGAACACTGAAGCTTTCTTT. This codes for CASSLVWANTEAFF. J is TRBJ1-1 and V is TRBV9; D is unresolved. Trimming removed 4 bases at V and 1 base at J, with 11 bases between. The CDR3 covers 14 residues. Germline CDR1 is SGDLS and CDR2 is YYNGEE. The full variable domain, its missing parts supplied by reference TRBV9 and TRBJ1-1, is DSGVTQTPKHLITATGQRVTLRCSPRSGDLSVYWYQQSLDQGLQFLIQYYNGEERAKGNILERFSAQQFPDLHSELNLSSLELGDSALYFCASSLVWANTEAFFGQGTRLTVV.